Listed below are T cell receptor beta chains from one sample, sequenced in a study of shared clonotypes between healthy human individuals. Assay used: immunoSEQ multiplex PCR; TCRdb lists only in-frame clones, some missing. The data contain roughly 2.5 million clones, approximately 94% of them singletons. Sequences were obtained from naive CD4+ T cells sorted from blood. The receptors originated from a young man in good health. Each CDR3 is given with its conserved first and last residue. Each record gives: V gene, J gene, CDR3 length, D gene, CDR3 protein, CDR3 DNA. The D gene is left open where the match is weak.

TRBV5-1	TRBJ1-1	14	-	CASKGGELVTEAFF	TGCGCCAGCAAGGGGGGTGAGTTGGTCACTGAAGCTTTCTTT
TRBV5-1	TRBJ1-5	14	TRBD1	CASSLWTGDQPQHF	TGCGCCAGCAGCTTATGGACAGGGGATCAGCCCCAGCATTTT
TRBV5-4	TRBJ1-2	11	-	CASSLNYGYTF	TGTGCCAGCAGCTTGAACTATGGCTACACCTTC
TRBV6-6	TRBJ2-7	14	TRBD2	CASSPPGLAGEQYF	TGTGCCAGCAGCCCTCCGGGACTAGCGGGCGAGCAGTACTTC
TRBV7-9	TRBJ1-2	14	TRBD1	CASSPDRVSAGYTF	TGTGCCAGCAGCCCAGACAGGGTCTCAGCTGGCTACACCTTC
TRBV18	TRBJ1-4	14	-	CASSPLARNEKLFF	TGTGCCAGCTCACCACTGGCCCGTAATGAAAAACTGTTTTTT
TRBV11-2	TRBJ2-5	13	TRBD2	CASSSGLAETQYF	TGTGCCAGCAGCTCGGGACTAGCTGAGACCCAGTACTTC
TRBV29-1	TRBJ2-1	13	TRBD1	CSGQGGTYNEQFF	TGCAGCGGTCAAGGGGGCACCTACAATGAGCAGTTCTTC
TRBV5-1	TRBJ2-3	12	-	CASSLEADTQYF	TGCGCCAGCAGCTTGGAAGCGGATACGCAGTATTTT
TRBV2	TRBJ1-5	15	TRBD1	CASRSGTASNQPQHF	TGTGCCAGCAGGTCCGGGACAGCAAGCAATCAGCCCCAGCATTTT
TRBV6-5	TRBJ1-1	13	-	CASSLTGNTEAFF	TGTGCCAGCAGTCTGACAGGGAACACTGAAGCTTTCTTT
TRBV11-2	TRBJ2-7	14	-	CASSLDDWGTVQYF	TGTGCCAGCAGCTTAGATGACTGGGGTACCGTTCAGTACTTC
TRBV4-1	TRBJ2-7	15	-	CASSQSLAISYEQYF	TGCGCCAGCAGCCAATCCCTAGCAATCTCCTACGAGCAGTACTTC
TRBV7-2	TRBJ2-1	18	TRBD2	CASSRRGTSGRLHNEQFF	TGTGCCAGCAGCCGACGCGGGACTAGCGGGAGGTTACACAATGAGCAGTTCTTC
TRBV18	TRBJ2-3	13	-	CASSQQLTDTQYF	TGTGCCAGCTCGCAACAGCTCACAGATACGCAGTATTTT
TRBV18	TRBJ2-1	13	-	CASSPPTDNEQFF	TGTGCCAGCTCACCCCCGACTGACAATGAGCAGTTCTTC
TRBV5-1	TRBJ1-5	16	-	CASSPDGADGNQPQHF	TGCGCCAGCAGCCCGGATGGGGCGGACGGCAATCAGCCCCAGCATTTT
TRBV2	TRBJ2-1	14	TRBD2	CASSGIAGVDEQFF	TGTGCCAGCAGTGGGATAGCGGGAGTTGATGAGCAGTTCTTC
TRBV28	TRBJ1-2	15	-	CASSLFQGSDYGYTF	TGTGCCAGCAGTTTATTCCAGGGCTCAGACTATGGCTACACCTTC
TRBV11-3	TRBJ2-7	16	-	CASSLDVDFTSYEQYF	TGTGCCAGCAGCTTAGATGTAGACTTTACCTCCTACGAGCAGTACTTC
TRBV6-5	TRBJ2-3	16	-	CASSYSGGVGTDTQYF	TGTGCCAGCAGTTACTCGGGGGGCGTGGGGACAGATACGCAGTATTTT
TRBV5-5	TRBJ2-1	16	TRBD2	CASSLLGAGTYNEQFF	TGTGCCAGCAGCTTACTGGGAGCGGGGACCTACAATGAGCAGTTCTTC